These 14 T cell receptor beta chains came from one sample sequenced in a study of blood T cells in healthy people across ages. Using a J-beta primer mix together with a sample-barcoded 5' primer, a second PCR was run for roughly 6 to 12 cycles. TCRdb reanalysed the 5' RACE reads using MiXCR and keeps one entry per CDR3 protein. The table has about 1.6 million distinct CDR3 sequences, about 32% seen once. What was sequenced was blood. The receptors originated from a woman aged 25 to 45 in good health.

V usage is TRBV18 and J usage is TRBJ1-5; D gene ambiguous. Trimming took off 2 bases at V and 2 bases at J, with 10 bases between the two ends. CDR3 length: 15 amino acids. Germline assignment: CDR1 KGHSH and CDR2 LQKENI. CDR3 in amino acids: CASSPNGAGNQPQHF. The CDR3 nucleotides are TGTGCCAGCTCACCAAACGGCGCGGGCAATCAGCCCCAGCATTTT.

The chain is built from TRBV27 and TRBJ1-5, with 9 bases identical to TRBD1. Trimming at V came to 5 bases and at J to 4 bases, leaving 15 bases not matched to a gene. The CDR3 is made up of 18 amino acids. CDR1 and CDR2 (germline): MNHEY, SMNVEV (reference sequence). The CDR3 DNA sequence: TGTGCCAGCAGTCCGCAAGATGGAGACAGGGGGGGGAATCAGCCCCAGCATTTT. Its translation: CASSPQDGDRGGNQPQHF.

V and J are TRBV5-1 and TRBJ2-3; TRBD1 might be the D (5 bases). CDR1 SGHRS and CDR2 YFSETQ come from the germline V gene. The CDR3 has 17 amino acids. Trimming removed 0 bases at V and 0 bases at J, with 14 bases between. The CDR3 nucleotides are TGCGCCAGCAGCTTGGCGGACACACGCCCAAGCACAGATACGCAGTATTTT. This sequence encodes CASSLADTRPSTDTQYF.

In this sample, this clonotype turned up many times. The rearrangement uses TRBV12-3 or TRBV12-4 and TRBJ2-1, with D unresolved. This CDR3 spans 14 amino acids. V was pared by 3 bases and J by 0 bases, with 6 bases between. For the CDR3, the DNA is TGTGCCAGCAGTTTTACGAGCTCCTACAATGAGCAGTTCTTC. Residues: CASSFTSSYNEQFF.

This clonotype was seen only a few times. The rearrangement joins TRBV27 to TRBJ2-3; 9 bases match TRBD2. There are 15 residues in the CDR3. Germline CDR1 is MNHEY and CDR2 is SMNVEV (reference sequence). V lost 6 bases, J lost 10 bases, and 14 bases stayed unmatched. The CDR3, as DNA: TGTGCCAGCAGCATTAGCGGGAGCGCACATGAGGCGCAGTATTTT. As protein: CASSISGSAHEAQYF.

This clonotype was counted ten times or more. The rearrangement joins TRBV6-2 or TRBV6-3 to TRBJ1-2; 7 bases fit TRBD1. The CDR3 consists of 16 residues. The germline V gene encodes CDR1 MNHEY and CDR2 SVGEGT. The trim removed 4 bases at V and 5 bases at J, leaving 13 bases unmatched. The CDR3 region has the DNA TGTGCCAGCAGTTCCCCCGGGACAGCCTTAAAATATGGCTACACCTTC. This gives the protein CASSSPGTALKYGYTF.

This clonotype came up a few times. V is TRBV27 and J is TRBJ2-7; D is perhaps TRBD1 (6 bases). The CDR3 contains 15 residues. Germline CDR1 and CDR2: MNHEY and SMNVEV (reference sequence). V was clipped by 3 bases and J by 3 bases, with 15 bases between them. The CDR3 here is CASSLKTGYGYEQYF. CDR3 DNA: TGTGCCAGCAGTTTGAAGACAGGATATGGCTACGAGCAGTACTTC.

This clonotype was detected a few times. The chain carries TRBV5-1 and TRBJ2-7, with 7 nucleotides matching TRBD2. V was pared by 0 bases and J by 5 bases, with 5 bases of the junction left unmatched. CDR3 length: 14 amino acids. Germline V CDR1 and CDR2: SGHRS, YFSETQ. CDR3 residues: CASSLGGGPDEQYF. As DNA, the CDR3 is TGCGCCAGCAGCTTGGGGGGGGGTCCCGACGAGCAGTACTTC. Looking up the rest from reference TRBV5-1 and TRBJ2-7 gives the full variable domain: KAGVTQTPRYLIKTRGQQVTLSCSPISGHRSVSWYQQTPGQGLQFLFEYFSETQRNKGNFPGRFSGRQFSNSRSEMNVSTLELGDSALYLCASSLGGGPDEQYFGPGTRLTVT.

The V gene is TRBV14, the J gene TRBJ2-7; TRBD2 might be the D (5 bases). V lost 0 bases and J lost 5, with 20 bases in between. CDR1 is SGHDN, CDR2 FVKESK, per germline. This CDR3 is 17 amino acids long. For the CDR3, the DNA is TGTGCCAGCAGCCAAGAAGGACTTTGGGTCGAGGGCCACGAGCAGTACTTC. Encoded protein: CASSQEGLWVEGHEQYF.

V and J are TRBV9 and TRBJ1-6, with 9 bases aligning to TRBD1. The CDR3 has 15 residues. The germline gives CDR1 SGDLS, CDR2 YYNGEE. The V segment lost 4 bases and the J segment 8 bases; nucleotides outside the gene matches: 7. The CDR3 loop is CASSPRTGVDSPLHF. The CDR3 DNA sequence: TGTGCCAGCAGCCCGCGGACAGGGGTGGATTCACCCCTCCACTTT.

This clonotype was found a few times. The chain has TRBV20-1 and TRBJ2-1; possible D gene TRBD2, 6 bases. Germline assignment: CDR1 DFQATT and CDR2 SNEGSKA (reference sequence). Trimming shortened V by 4 bases and J by 1 base, and 11 bases separated the two germline ends. This CDR3 has 14 residues. The CDR3 loop reads CSAIRRESYNEQFF. DNA for the CDR3: TGCAGTGCTATTAGGAGGGAGTCCTACAATGAGCAGTTCTTC.

This chain joins TRBV27 and TRBJ2-6; the D is unclear. Germline lookup yields CDR1 MNHEY and CDR2 SMNVEV (reference sequence). The CDR3 totals 14 residues. The V end was cut by 4 bases, the J end by 2 bases, with 6 bases between. CDR3 loop: CASSSAAGANVLTF. Here the CDR3 DNA reads TGTGCCAGCAGTTCTGCCGCTGGGGCCAACGTCCTGACTTTC.

V gene TRBV3-1 combines with J gene TRBJ2-5; 8 positions agree with TRBD2. CDR3 length: 16 amino acids. The germline gives CDR1 LGHDT, CDR2 YNNKEL (reference sequence). V dropped 3 bases and J dropped 5; count of bases not matched to a gene: 11. The CDR3 sequence is CASSQERGLMVETQYF. For the CDR3, the DNA is TGTGCCAGCAGCCAGGAGCGGGGGTTAATGGTTGAGACCCAGTACTTC.

This clonotype was seen only a few times. The chain joins TRBV4-1 to TRBJ2-3; TRBD2 is a possible D gene (6 bases). With 0 bases removed from V and 2 bases from J, the gap between germline ends came to 18 bases. This CDR3 region has 18 residues. The V gene's germline CDR1 is MGHRA and CDR2 YSYEKL. CDR3 in DNA: TGCGCCAGCAGCCAAGATGTGGCTAGCGCCACGAACACAGATACGCAGTATTTT. This codes for CASSQDVASATNTDTQYF.